This T cell receptor (beta chain) was recovered during a study of shared clonotypes between healthy human individuals. Naivety among CD8 cells was defined by CD45RO negativity and positive CCR7 selection, thereby excluding terminally differentiated effector memory CD45RA+ cells. The table came from immunoSEQ multiplex PCR; TCRdb's copy has only in-frame clones and leaves some out. The data hold a few hundred thousand clones, with around 95% observed a single time. The germline V and J ends were trimmed by 5 bases and 7 bases, with 8 bases remaining between them. The CDR3 is 11 amino acids. Germline CDR1 and CDR2: SEHNR and FQNEAQ (reference sequence).

This receptor was identified in a woman aged 30 to 39 in good health. Source material: naive CD8+ T cells sorted from blood. This chain links TRBV7-9 with TRBJ1-2; a weak D match, TRBD1 (6 bases). The CDR3 loop is CASSQDSGYTF. In DNA, the CDR3 is TGTGCCAGCAGCCAGGACAGTGGCTACACCTTC.